These 23 T cell receptor beta chains were all obtained from the same sample, sequenced in a study of T cells after yellow fever vaccination. TCRdb re-derived calls from the 5' RACE reads in MiXCR, one entry per CDR3 protein. The table records 450,000 to 650,000 distinct CDR3 sequences, 13% of them present only once. Sequences were derived from PBMCs, sampled on the day of the yellow fever booster vaccination. Source of these receptors: a man younger than 45 who received the YFV17D yellow fever vaccine.

This clonotype was detected ten times or more. The chain links TRBV5-5 to TRBJ2-3, with D hard to call. The CDR3 length is 11 residues. Trimming cost V 2 bases and J 6 bases, with 4 bases left between them. CDR1 and CDR2 from the germline V gene are SGHKS and YYEKEE (reference sequence). CDR3 residues: CASSFKDTQYF. CDR3 nucleotides: TGTGCCAGCAGCTTCAAGGATACGCAGTATTTT.

This clonotype showed up just once. The CDR3: CASGGGDYGYTF. The CDR3 bases are TGTGCCAGCGGTGGGGGAGACTATGGCTACACCTTC. This chain connects TRBV3-1 to TRBJ1-2; D may be TRBD1 (5 bases). V lost 8 bases and J lost 3, with 10 bases in between. The CDR3 is made up of 12 amino acids. Per the germline V gene, CDR1 is LGHDT and CDR2 is YNNKEL (reference sequence). The full variable domain, with the rest looked up from reference TRBV3-1 and TRBJ1-2, is DTAVSQTPKYLVTQMGNDKSIKCEQNLGHDTMYWYKQDSKKFLKIMFSYNNKELIINETVPNRFSPKSPDKAHLNLHINSLELGDSAVYFCASGGGDYGYTFGSGTRLTVV.

The rearrangement links TRBV7-9 to TRBJ2-7; 8 bases are a match to TRBD1. The length of the CDR3 is 16 residues. Germline trimming cut 1 base from V and 3 bases from J; bases unmatched to any gene: 8. Germline CDR1 is SEHNR and CDR2 is FQNEAQ (reference sequence). The CDR3 DNA is TGTGCCAGCAGCTTAGATCGGGCAGGGGGCAGCTACGAGCAGTACTTC. Encoded protein: CASSLDRAGGSYEQYF.

As to this clonotype: This may come from a read error, since a much larger clone is one base off. The chain recombines TRBV7-2 with TRBJ2-5; D might be TRBD1 or TRBD2, each matching 5 bases. This CDR3 is 15 amino acids long. V gave up 0 bases and J gave up 5 bases, with 13 bases separating them. Germline-derived CDR1 and CDR2 are SGHTA and FQGNSA. CDR3 nucleotide sequence: TGTGCCAGCAGCTTAGCTAGCGTATGGGGGGAGACCCAGTACTTC. Its protein product is CASSLASVWGETQYF.

The chain uses TRBV30 and TRBJ2-1; no clear D. Per germline, CDR1 GTSNPN and CDR2 SVGIG (reference sequence). V lost 0 bases, J lost 8 bases, and 8 bases lay in between. This CDR3 has 12 residues. CDR3 nucleotides: TGTGCCTGGAGTGTATTTCTCTATGAGCAGTTCTTC. Translated: CAWSVFLYEQFF.

The V gene is TRBV21-1, the J gene TRBJ2-1; TRBD2, the table's D call, lacks a check against the DNA. TRBV21-1 is designated a pseudogene. The CDR3 consists of 19 residues. CDR3 sequence: CASSKVIGREGWQADEQFF. CDR3 sequence (DNA): TGTGCCAGCAGCAAAGTGATTGGGCGGGAGGGCTGGCAGGCGGATGAGCAGTTCTTC.

The chain joins TRBV19 to TRBJ2-1, with D possibly being TRBD1 or TRBD2 (5 bases each). V lost 8 bases, J lost 0 bases, and 11 bases lay in between. CDR3 length: 14 amino acids. Per germline, CDR1 LNHDA and CDR2 SQIVND (reference sequence). CDR3 bases: TGTGCCAGTCACCGGGGCGCCTCCTACAATGAGCAGTTCTTC. The encoded protein is CASHRGASYNEQFF. Supplemented by reference TRBV19 and TRBJ2-1, the full variable domain reads DGGITQSPKYLFRKEGQNVTLSCEQNLNHDAMYWYRQDPGQGLRLIYYSQIVNDFQKGDIAEGYSVSREKKESFPLTVTSAQKNPTAFYLCASHRGASYNEQFFGPGTRLTVL.

This clonotype has more than one count but fewer than ten. This sequence joins TRBV6-2 or TRBV6-3 and TRBJ1-2; D uncertain. V was trimmed by 9 bases and J by 8 bases, leaving 13 bases between them. CDR3 size: 11 residues. Germline loops: CDR1 MNHEY, CDR2 SVGEGT. The chain's CDR3 is CASGRLGGYTF. DNA of the CDR3: TGTGCCAGTGGACGCCTAGGCGGCTACACCTTC.

The V gene is TRBV7-2, the J gene TRBJ2-5; weak D call: TRBD2 (6 bases). The CDR3 extends over 14 amino acids. Trimming pared 7 bases from V and 0 bases from J, leaving 12 bases between. The germline V gene encodes CDR1 SGHTA and CDR2 FQGNSA. In DNA form, the CDR3 reads TGTGCCAGCAATACGCGGGGCTACCAAGAGACCCAGTACTTC. Translating gives CASNTRGYQETQYF.

At least ten counts were recorded for this clonotype. The J gene is TRBJ2-7, the V gene TRBV24-1; perhaps TRBD1 as D (5 bases). The CDR3 sequence is 12 residues long. V lost 10 bases to trimming and J lost 2 bases, with 11 bases between them. The germline V gene has CDR1 KGHDR and CDR2 SFDVKD. The CDR3 sequence is CATQGSPYEQYF. The CDR3 nucleotides read TGTGCCACTCAGGGCAGTCCCTACGAGCAGTACTTC.

The chain links TRBV5-1 to TRBJ2-1; no reliable D call. Trimming took off 0 bases at V and 9 bases at J, with 10 bases between the two ends. CDR1 and CDR2 from the germline V gene are SGHRS and YFSETQ. The CDR3 has 13 residues. CDR3 nucleotides: TGCGCCAGCAGCTTGGATACGAACCGTGAGCAGTTCTTC. Translated, it gives CASSLDTNREQFF.

The chain couples TRBV19 to TRBJ1-3; D remains unclear. V was clipped by 3 bases and J by 0 bases, with 15 bases between them. The CDR3 runs to 17 residues. Germline values: CDR1 LNHDA, CDR2 SQIVND (reference sequence). The CDR3 spells CASSILGRTVSGNTIYF. The CDR3 bases are TGTGCCAGTAGTATCCTTGGACGGACGGTCTCTGGAAACACCATATATTTT. Drawing the rest from reference TRBV19 and TRBJ1-3, the complete variable domain is DGGITQSPKYLFRKEGQNVTLSCEQNLNHDAMYWYRQDPGQGLRLIYYSQIVNDFQKGDIAEGYSVSREKKESFPLTVTSAQKNPTAFYLCASSILGRTVSGNTIYFGEGSWLTVV.

V gene TRBV12-3 or TRBV12-4 combines with J gene TRBJ1-1; D might be TRBD1 (6 bases). Between the trimmed V and J ends, which lost 5 bases and 3 bases, there was a span of 10 bases. The length of the CDR3 is 13 residues. CDR3 nucleotides: TGTGCCAGCAGTATACAGGGATACACTGAAGCTTTCTTT. This encodes CASSIQGYTEAFF.

V gene TRBV29-1 combines with J gene TRBJ2-1; 10 bases fit TRBD2. With 6 bases clipped from V and 5 bases from J, the junction kept 4 bases outside the gene matches. The CDR3 covers 13 residues. Germline CDR1 and CDR2: SQVTM and ANQGSEA. The CDR3 sequence is CSVGLASNNEQFF. DNA for the CDR3: TGCAGCGTGGGACTAGCGTCAAACAATGAGCAGTTCTTC.

This clonotype was recorded a few times. This chain links TRBV20-1 with TRBJ2-5, with TRBD2 matching 9 bases. This CDR3 is built from 15 residues. Germline V gives CDR1 DFQATT, CDR2 SNEGSKA (reference sequence). J lost 7 bases, V lost 3 bases, and 12 bases had no gene match. CDR3 in DNA: TGCAGTGCTAGGGGGTTAGCGGGAGTCGGGGGGACCCAGTACTTC. This sequence encodes CSARGLAGVGGTQYF.

This clonotype was seen a few times. This sequence joins TRBV4-3 and TRBJ2-7, with 9 bases aligning to TRBD2. V lost 5 bases to trimming and J lost 2 bases; unmatched junction nucleotides: 10. CDR3 size: 16 residues. Germline CDR1 and CDR2: LGHNA and YSLEER. The CDR3 protein is CASSVKTSGDPYEQYF. CDR3 DNA sequence: TGCGCCAGCAGCGTGAAGACTAGCGGAGACCCCTACGAGCAGTACTTC.

This chain links TRBV4-1 with TRBJ2-7; D not resolved. CDR1 is MGHRA and CDR2 is YSYEKL in the germline V gene. Trimming took 1 base from V and 3 from J, leaving 7 bases between them. The CDR3 covers 13 residues. CDR3 DNA: TGCGCCAGCAGCCAAGCAATATTCTACGAGCAGTACTTC. Translation: CASSQAIFYEQYF.

This clonotype was counted between two and nine times. V gene TRBV5-1 combines with J gene TRBJ2-5; 7 bases agree with TRBD2. This CDR3 comprises 16 residues. Trimming removed 3 bases from V and 5 bases from J; junction bases left unmatched: 13. The V gene's germline CDR1 is SGHRS and CDR2 YFSETQ. CDR3 bases: TGCGCCAGCAGCTCGACCCCTGGACTAGTTCGTGAGACCCAGTACTTC. It encodes CASSSTPGLVRETQYF. Full variable domain (rest looked up from reference TRBV5-1 and TRBJ2-5): KAGVTQTPRYLIKTRGQQVTLSCSPISGHRSVSWYQQTPGQGLQFLFEYFSETQRNKGNFPGRFSGRQFSNSRSEMNVSTLELGDSALYLCASSSTPGLVRETQYFGPGTRLLVL.

The gene calls are TRBV20-1 and TRBJ2-1, with 8 bases matching TRBD2. This CDR3 has 15 residues. J gave up 3 bases and V 6 bases, and 10 bases lay outside the gene matches. Germline V gene data show CDR1 as DFQATT and CDR2 as SNEGSKA (reference sequence). The DNA of the CDR3 is TGCAGTGCACCGTTTGCGGGAGGAGGCTACAATGAGCAGTTCTTC. Its protein is CSAPFAGGGYNEQFF.

This clonotype was recorded at least ten times. J is TRBJ2-7 and V is TRBV6-6; possible D gene TRBD2, 6 bases. Germline loops: CDR1 MNHNY, CDR2 SVGAGI (reference sequence). Deletions cut 5 bases from V and 3 bases from J, with 8 bases between. This CDR3 is built from 12 residues. The CDR3 loop is CASSRGDYEQYF. The CDR3 DNA reads as TGTGCCAGCAGTCGCGGGGACTACGAGCAGTACTTC.

V gene TRBV29-1 combines with J gene TRBJ2-4; D perhaps matches TRBD1 (5 bases). The CDR3 sequence is 11 residues long. The germline V gene encodes CDR1 SQVTM and CDR2 ANQGSEA. As DNA, the CDR3 is TGCAGTTTGACAGAAAGGGGTATTCAGTACTTC. Amino acids: CSLTERGIQYF.

The chain joins TRBV20-1 to TRBJ2-2; a possible D gene is TRBD2 (5 bases). Per germline, CDR1 DFQATT and CDR2 SNEGSKA (reference sequence). This CDR3 spans 12 amino acids. V was trimmed by 6 bases and J by 6 bases, leaving 11 bases between them. The chain's CDR3 is CSAVRVPGELFF. CDR3 nucleotides: TGCAGTGCCGTGAGGGTCCCCGGGGAGCTGTTTTTT.

The J gene is TRBJ2-1, the V gene TRBV7-3, with 8 bases that match TRBD2. The V segment lost 11 bases and the J segment 10 bases; nucleotides outside the gene matches: 22. Germline assignment: CDR1 SGHTA and CDR2 FQGTGA. The CDR3 is 16 amino acids. CDR3 protein: CASSPPSGSGYSEQFF. CDR3 bases: TGTGCCTCGAGCCCCCCCAGCGGGAGTGGCTACTCCGAGCAGTTCTTC.